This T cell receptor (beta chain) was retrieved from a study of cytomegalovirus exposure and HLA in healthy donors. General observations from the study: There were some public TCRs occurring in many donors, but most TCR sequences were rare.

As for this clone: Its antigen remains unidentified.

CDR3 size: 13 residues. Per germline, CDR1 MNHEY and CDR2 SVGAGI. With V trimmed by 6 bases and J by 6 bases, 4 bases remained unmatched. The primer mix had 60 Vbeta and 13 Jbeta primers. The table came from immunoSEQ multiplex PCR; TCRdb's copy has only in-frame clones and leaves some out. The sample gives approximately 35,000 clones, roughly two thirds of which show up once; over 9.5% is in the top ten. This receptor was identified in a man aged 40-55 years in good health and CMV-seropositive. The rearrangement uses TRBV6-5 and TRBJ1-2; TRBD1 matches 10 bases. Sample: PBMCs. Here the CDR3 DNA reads TGTGCCAGCAGCAGGGACAGGGGCCATGGCTACACCTTC. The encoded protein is CASSRDRGHGYTF.